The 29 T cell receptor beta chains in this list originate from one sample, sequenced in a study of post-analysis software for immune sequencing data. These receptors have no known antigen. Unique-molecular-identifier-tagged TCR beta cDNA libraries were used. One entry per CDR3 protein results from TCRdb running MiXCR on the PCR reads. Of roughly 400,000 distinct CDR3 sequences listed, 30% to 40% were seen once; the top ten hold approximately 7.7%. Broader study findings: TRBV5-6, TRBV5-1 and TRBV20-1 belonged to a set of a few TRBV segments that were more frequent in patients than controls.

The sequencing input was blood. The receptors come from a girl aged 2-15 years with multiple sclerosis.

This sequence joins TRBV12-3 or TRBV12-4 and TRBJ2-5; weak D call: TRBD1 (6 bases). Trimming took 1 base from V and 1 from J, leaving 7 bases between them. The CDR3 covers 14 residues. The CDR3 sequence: CASSLDRVQETQYF. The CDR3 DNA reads TGTGCCAGCAGTTTAGACAGGGTCCAAGAGACCCAGTACTTC.

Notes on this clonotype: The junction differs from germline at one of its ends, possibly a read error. The CDR3 here is CVSSEYNVAGTDTQYF. CDR3 coding DNA: TGTGTCAGCAGTGAATATAATGTGGCAGGTACAGATACGCAGTATTTT. V is TRBV25-1 and J is TRBJ2-3, with D uncertain. Germline CDR1 reads MGHDK; CDR2 reads SYGVNS. CDR3 size: 16 residues.

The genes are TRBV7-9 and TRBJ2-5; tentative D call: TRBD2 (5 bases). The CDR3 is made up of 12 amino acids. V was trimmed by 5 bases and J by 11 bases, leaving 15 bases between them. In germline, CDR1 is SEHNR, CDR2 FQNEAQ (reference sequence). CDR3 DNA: TGTGCCAGCAGCATCGGACCTTGGGAGCAGTACTTC. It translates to CASSIGPWEQYF.

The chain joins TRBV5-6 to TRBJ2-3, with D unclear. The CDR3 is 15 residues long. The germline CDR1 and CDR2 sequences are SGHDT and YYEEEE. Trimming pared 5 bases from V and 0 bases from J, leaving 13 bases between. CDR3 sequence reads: CASRDGIQSTDTQYF. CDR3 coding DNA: TGTGCCAGCAGGGATGGGATTCAGAGCACAGATACGCAGTATTTT.

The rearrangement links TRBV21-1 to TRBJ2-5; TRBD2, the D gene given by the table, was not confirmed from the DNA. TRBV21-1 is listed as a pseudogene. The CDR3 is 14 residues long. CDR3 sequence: CASSKKPDWETQYF. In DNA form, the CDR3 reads TGTGCCAGCAGCAAAAAACCGGACTGGGAGACCCAGTACTTC.

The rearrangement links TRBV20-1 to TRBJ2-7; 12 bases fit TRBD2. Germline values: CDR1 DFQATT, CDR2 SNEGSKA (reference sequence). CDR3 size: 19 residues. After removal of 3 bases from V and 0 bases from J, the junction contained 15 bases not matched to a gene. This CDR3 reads CSARFGVTSGRTFSYEQYF. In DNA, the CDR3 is TGCAGTGCTAGGTTCGGAGTCACTAGCGGGAGGACTTTCTCCTACGAGCAGTACTTC.

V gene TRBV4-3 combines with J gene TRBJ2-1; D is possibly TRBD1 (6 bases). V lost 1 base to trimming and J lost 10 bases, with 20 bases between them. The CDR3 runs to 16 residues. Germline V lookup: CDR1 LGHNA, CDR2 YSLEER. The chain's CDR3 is CASSQVGQGTSYEQFF. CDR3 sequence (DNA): TGCGCCAGCAGCCAAGTAGGGCAGGGGACGTCCTACGAGCAGTTCTTC.

CDR3 nucleotides: TGTGCCAGCAGTCCGCGACAGGGTAACACTGAAGCTTTCTTT. Amino acid sequence: CASSPRQGNTEAFF. The chain employs TRBV12-3 or TRBV12-4 and TRBJ1-1, with TRBD1 identical over 7 bases. This CDR3 contains 14 residues. After removal of 5 bases from V and 2 bases from J, the junction contained 5 bases not matched to a gene.

The CDR3 spells CASSQVVGRADQETQYF. CDR3 sequence (DNA): TGTGCCAGCAGCCAAGTAGTCGGACGAGCCGACCAAGAGACCCAGTACTTC. This chain joins TRBV4-2 and TRBJ2-5; D is undetermined. The ends were cut back, 1 base at V and 0 bases at J, with 15 bases in the middle. CDR3 length equals 17 residues. Germline CDR1 LGHNA, CDR2 YNFKEQ.

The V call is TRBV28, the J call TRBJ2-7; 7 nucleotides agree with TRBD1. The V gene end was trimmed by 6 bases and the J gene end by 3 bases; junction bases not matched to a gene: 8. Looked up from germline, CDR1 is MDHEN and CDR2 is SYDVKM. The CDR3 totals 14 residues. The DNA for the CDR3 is TGTGCCAGCAGCGGGACAGCCGGATTCTACGAGCAGTACTTC. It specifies CASSGTAGFYEQYF.

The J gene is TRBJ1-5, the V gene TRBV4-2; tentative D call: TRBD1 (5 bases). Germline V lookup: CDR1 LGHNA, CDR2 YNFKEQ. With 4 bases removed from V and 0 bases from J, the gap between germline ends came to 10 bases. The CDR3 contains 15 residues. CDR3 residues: CASSLGTFSNQPQHF. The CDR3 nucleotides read TGTGCCAGCAGCCTCGGGACTTTTAGCAATCAGCCCCAGCATTTT.

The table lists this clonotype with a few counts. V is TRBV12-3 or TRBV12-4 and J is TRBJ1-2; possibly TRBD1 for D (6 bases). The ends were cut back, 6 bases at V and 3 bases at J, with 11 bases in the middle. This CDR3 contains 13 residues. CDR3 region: CASSPTGYYGYTF. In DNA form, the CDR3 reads TGTGCCAGCAGCCCTACAGGGTACTATGGCTACACCTTC.

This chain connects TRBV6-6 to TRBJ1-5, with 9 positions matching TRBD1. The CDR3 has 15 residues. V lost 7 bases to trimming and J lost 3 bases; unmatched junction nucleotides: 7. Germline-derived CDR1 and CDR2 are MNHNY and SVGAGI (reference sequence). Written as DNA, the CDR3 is TGTGCCAGCAACGAACAGGGGGCCGACAATCAGCCCCAGCATTTT. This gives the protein CASNEQGADNQPQHF.

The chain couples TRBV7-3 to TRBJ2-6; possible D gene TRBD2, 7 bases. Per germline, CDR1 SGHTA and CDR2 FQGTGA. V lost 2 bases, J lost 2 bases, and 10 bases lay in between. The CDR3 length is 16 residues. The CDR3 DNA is TGTGCCAGCAGCTTAGGAGGGGGGGCTGGGGCCAACGTCCTGACTTTC. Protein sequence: CASSLGGGAGANVLTF.

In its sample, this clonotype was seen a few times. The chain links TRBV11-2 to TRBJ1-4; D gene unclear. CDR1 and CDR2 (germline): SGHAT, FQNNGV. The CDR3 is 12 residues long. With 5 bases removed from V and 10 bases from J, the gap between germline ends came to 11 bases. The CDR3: CASSPERGKLFF. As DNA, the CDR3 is TGTGCCAGCAGCCCGGAGCGGGGAAAACTGTTTTTT.

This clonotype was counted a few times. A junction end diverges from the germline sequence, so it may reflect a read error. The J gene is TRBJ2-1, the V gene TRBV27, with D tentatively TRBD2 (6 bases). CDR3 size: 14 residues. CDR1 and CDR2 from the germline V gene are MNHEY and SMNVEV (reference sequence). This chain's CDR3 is CASNSGLSFNEQFF. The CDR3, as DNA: TGTGCCAGCAATTCGGGACTTTCCTTCAATGAGCAGTTCTTC.

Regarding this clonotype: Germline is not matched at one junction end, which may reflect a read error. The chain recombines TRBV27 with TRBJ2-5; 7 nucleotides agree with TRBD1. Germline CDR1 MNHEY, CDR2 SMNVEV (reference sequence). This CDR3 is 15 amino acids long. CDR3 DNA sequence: TGTGCCGGCAGTTCCGACAGGGAGTTGGTAGAGACCCAGTACTTC. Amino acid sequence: CAGSSDRELVETQYF.

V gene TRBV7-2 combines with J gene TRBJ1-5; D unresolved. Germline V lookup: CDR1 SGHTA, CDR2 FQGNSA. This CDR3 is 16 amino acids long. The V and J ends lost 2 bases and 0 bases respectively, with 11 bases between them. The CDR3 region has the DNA TGTGCCAGCAGCTTAAGCTTACAGCCTAGCAATCAGCCCCAGCATTTT. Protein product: CASSLSLQPSNQPQHF.

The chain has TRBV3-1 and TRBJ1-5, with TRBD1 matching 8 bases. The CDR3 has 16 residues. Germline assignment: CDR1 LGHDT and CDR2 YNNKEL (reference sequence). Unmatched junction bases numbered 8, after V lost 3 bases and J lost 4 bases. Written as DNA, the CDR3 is TGTGCCAGCAGCCATCGGCTGACAGGGGATAATCAGCCCCAGCATTTT. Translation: CASSHRLTGDNQPQHF. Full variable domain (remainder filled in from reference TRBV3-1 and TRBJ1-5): DTAVSQTPKYLVTQMGNDKSIKCEQNLGHDTMYWYKQDSKKFLKIMFSYNNKELIINETVPNRFSPKSPDKAHLNLHINSLELGDSAVYFCASSHRLTGDNQPQHFGDGTRLSIL.

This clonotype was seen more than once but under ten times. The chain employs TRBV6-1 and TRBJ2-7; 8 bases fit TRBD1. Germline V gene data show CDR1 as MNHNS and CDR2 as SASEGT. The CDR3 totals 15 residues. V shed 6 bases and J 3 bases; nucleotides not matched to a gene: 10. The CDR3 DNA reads TGTGCCAGCAGCGCCTCCTCGACAGGGGACTACGAGCAGTACTTC. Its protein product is CASSASSTGDYEQYF.

The DNA of the CDR3 is TGCGCCAGCAGCTTTGGAGGGATCGGTGGCTACACCTTC. Its protein is CASSFGGIGGYTF. The V call is TRBV5-1, the J call TRBJ1-2; D gene ambiguous. The CDR3 covers 13 residues. From germline, CDR1 is SGHRS and CDR2 YFSETQ. V lost 2 bases and J 7 bases, leaving 12 bases between the germline ends. Together with reference TRBV5-1 and TRBJ1-2, the CDR3 gives the full variable domain: KAGVTQTPRYLIKTRGQQVTLSCSPISGHRSVSWYQQTPGQGLQFLFEYFSETQRNKGNFPGRFSGRQFSNSRSEMNVSTLELGDSALYLCASSFGGIGGYTFGSGTRLTVV.

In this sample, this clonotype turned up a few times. CDR3 sequence reads: CSARDGESNQPQHF. The DNA for the CDR3 is TGCAGTGCTAGAGATGGGGAGAGCAATCAGCCCCAGCATTTT. This chain connects TRBV20-1 to TRBJ1-5; D remains ambiguous. The germline V gene has CDR1 DFQATT and CDR2 SNEGSKA (reference sequence). The V end lost 0 bases, the J end lost 1 base, and 7 bases lay between the germline ends. The CDR3 consists of 14 residues.

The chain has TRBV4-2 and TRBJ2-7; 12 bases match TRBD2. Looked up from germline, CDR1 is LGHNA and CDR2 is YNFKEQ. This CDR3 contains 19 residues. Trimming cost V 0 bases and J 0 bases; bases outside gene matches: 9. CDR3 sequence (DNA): TGTGCCAGCAGCCAAGATCACGGGACTAGCGGGTCGAGCTCCTACGAGCAGTACTTC. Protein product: CASSQDHGTSGSSSYEQYF.

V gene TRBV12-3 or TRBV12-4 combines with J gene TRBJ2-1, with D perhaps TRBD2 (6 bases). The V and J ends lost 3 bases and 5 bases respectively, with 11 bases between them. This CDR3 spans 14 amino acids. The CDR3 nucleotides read TGTGCCAGCAGTTTCTTGGGAGGCCACAATGAGCAGTTCTTC. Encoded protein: CASSFLGGHNEQFF.

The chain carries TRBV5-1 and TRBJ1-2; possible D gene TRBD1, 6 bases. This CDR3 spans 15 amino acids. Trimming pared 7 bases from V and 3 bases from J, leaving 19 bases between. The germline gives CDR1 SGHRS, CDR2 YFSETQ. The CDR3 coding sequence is TGCGCCAGCCGGCGAAGGGGGGGTAGTGACTATGGCTACACCTTC. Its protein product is CASRRRGGSDYGYTF.

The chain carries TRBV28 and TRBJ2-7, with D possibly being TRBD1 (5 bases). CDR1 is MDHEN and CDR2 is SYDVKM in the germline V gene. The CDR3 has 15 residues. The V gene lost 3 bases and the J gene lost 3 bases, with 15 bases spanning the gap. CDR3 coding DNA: TGTGCCAGCAGTTTCGTCCCAGGGAATAACTACGAGCAGTACTTC. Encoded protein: CASSFVPGNNYEQYF.

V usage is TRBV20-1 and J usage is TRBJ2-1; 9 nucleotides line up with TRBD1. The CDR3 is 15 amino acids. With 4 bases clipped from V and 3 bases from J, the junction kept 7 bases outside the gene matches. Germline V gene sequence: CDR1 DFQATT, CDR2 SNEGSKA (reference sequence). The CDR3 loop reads CSAKGQGGNYNEQFF. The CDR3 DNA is TGCAGTGCTAAGGGACAGGGAGGAAACTACAATGAGCAGTTCTTC.

The CDR3, as DNA: TGTGCCATCAGTGAACGAGAAGGGGGCCAGTCCCAGCAGTATTTT. Protein: CAISEREGGQSQQYF. The chain recombines TRBV10-3 with TRBJ2-3, with TRBD1 matching over 7 bases. The length of the CDR3 is 15 residues. The trim removed 3 bases at V and 11 bases at J, leaving 14 bases unmatched. CDR1 and CDR2 (germline): ENHRY, SYGVKD.

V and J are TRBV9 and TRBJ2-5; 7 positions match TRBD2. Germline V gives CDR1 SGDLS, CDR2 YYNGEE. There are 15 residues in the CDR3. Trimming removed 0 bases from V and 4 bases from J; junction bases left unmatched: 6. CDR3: CASSVVGGSLETQYF. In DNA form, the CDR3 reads TGTGCCAGCAGCGTAGTCGGCGGGAGTTTAGAGACCCAGTACTTC.